Listed below are T cell receptor beta chains from one sample, sequenced in a study of tumor-infiltrating lymphocytes in localized non-small cell lung cancer. Repertoires were generated with immunoSEQ multiplex PCR, while TCRdb's copy carries only in-frame clones and drops some. The data contain around 15,000 clones, over 70% of them singletons. What was sequenced was lung tumor tissue. Receptors originate from a human donor with non-small cell lung cancer. CDR3s include the opening cysteine and the closing phenylalanine or tryptophan. D genes are given only for firm matches. Size is stated for part of the rows, as once, few or many counts, or as a class when the clone is expanded.

D: -; V: TRBV27; J: TRBJ1-2; size: -; CDR3: CASRDDNEWNYGYTF; DNA: TGTGCCAGCAGGGACGACAATGAGTGGAACTATGGCTACACCTTC
D: -; V: TRBV11-2; J: TRBJ1-1; size: medium-sized; CDR3: CASSLVSKDTEAFF; DNA: TGTGCCAGCAGCTTAGTTTCAAAGGACACTGAAGCTTTCTTT
D: -; V: TRBV5-6; J: TRBJ2-3; size: few; CDR3: CASKGPSTDTQYF; DNA: TGTGCCAGTAAGGGACCTAGCACAGATACGCAGTATTTT
D: TRBD1; V: TRBV7-9; J: TRBJ1-4; size: -; CDR3: CASSLATGSREKLFF; DNA: TGTGCCAGCAGCTTAGCGACAGGGAGTCGGGAAAAACTGTTTTTT
D: -; V: TRBV7-3; J: TRBJ2-3; size: medium-sized; CDR3: CASSALQRASSTDTQYF; DNA: TGTGCCAGCAGCGCCCTTCAGCGTGCCTCTAGCACAGATACGCAGTATTTT
D: TRBD1; V: TRBV7-2; J: TRBJ2-2; size: -; CDR3: CASSLAHGTGGAEDTGELFF; DNA: TGTGCCAGCAGCTTAGCACATGGAACAGGGGGCGCTGAGGACACCGGGGAGCTGTTTTTT
D: -; V: TRBV20-1; J: TRBJ1-2; size: few; CDR3: CSARNRLEDTF; DNA: TGCAGTGCTAGAAATAGGCTAGAGGACACCTTC
D: TRBD2; V: TRBV15; J: TRBJ2-7; size: -; CDR3: CATSRDLASGINEQYF; DNA: TGTGCCACCAGCAGAGATCTGGCTAGCGGGATAAACGAGCAGTACTTC
D: -; V: TRBV30; J: TRBJ2-2; size: -; CDR3: CAWSRPPGVGELFF; DNA: TGTGCCTGGAGTAGGCCTCCGGGGGTTGGGGAGCTGTTTTTT
D: -; V: TRBV6-1; J: TRBJ1-2; size: few; CDR3: CASSEADSYGYTF; DNA: TGTGCCAGCAGTGAAGCGGACAGTTATGGCTACACCTTC
D: -; V: TRBV27; J: TRBJ1-2; size: -; CDR3: CASKDVAAGYTF; DNA: TGTGCCAGCAAGGACGTTGCGGCTGGCTACACCTTC
D: -; V: TRBV30; J: TRBJ2-5; size: -; CDR3: CALDGGLGTQYF; DNA: TGTGCCTTGGACGGGGGACTGGGGACCCAGTACTTC
D: -; V: TRBV2; J: TRBJ1-5; size: -; CDR3: CASSNDGNQPQHF; DNA: TGTGCCAGCAGTAACGACGGTAATCAGCCCCAGCATTTT
D: TRBD1; V: TRBV7-9; J: TRBJ1-3; size: -; CDR3: CASSTRDRALDTIYF; DNA: TGTGCCAGCAGCACTAGGGACAGGGCGTTGGACACCATATATTTT
D: -; V: TRBV7-2; J: TRBJ2-2; size: -; CDR3: CASSLDSYGTGELFF; DNA: TGTGCCAGCAGCTTAGATAGTTACGGGACCGGGGAGCTGTTTTTT
D: TRBD1; V: TRBV27; J: TRBJ2-1; size: -; CDR3: CASKIQGAGNEQFF; DNA: TGTGCCAGCAAAATACAGGGGGCAGGCAATGAGCAGTTCTTC
D: TRBD1; V: TRBV5-6; J: TRBJ1-2; size: -; CDR3: CASSNHINPGQGDYGYTF; DNA: TGTGCCAGCAGCAACCACATAAATCCGGGACAGGGGGACTATGGCTACACCTTC
D: -; V: TRBV10-1; J: TRBJ1-1; size: -; CDR3: CASSDRGNTEAFF; DNA: TGCGCCAGCAGTGATCGGGGGAACACTGAAGCTTTCTTT
D: -; V: TRBV7-6; J: TRBJ2-1; size: -; CDR3: CASSLGGSGSSYNEQFF; DNA: TGTGCCAGCAGCTTAGGTGGTAGCGGAAGCTCCTACAATGAGCAGTTCTTC
D: -; V: TRBV29-1; J: TRBJ2-1; size: -; CDR3: CSNGWGTYNEQFF; DNA: TGCAGCAATGGGTGGGGTACCTACAATGAGCAGTTCTTC
D: TRBD2; V: TRBV27; J: TRBJ2-3; size: few; CDR3: CASSLLASGSVDTQYF; DNA: TGTGCCAGCAGTTTATTGGCCAGCGGGAGTGTGGATACGCAGTATTTT
D: -; V: TRBV9; J: TRBJ2-5; size: -; CDR3: CASSVGETTQETQYF; DNA: TGTGCCAGCAGCGTAGGGGAGACAACCCAAGAGACCCAGTACTTC
D: -; V: TRBV29-1; J: TRBJ1-1; size: -; CDR3: CSVEGLGAEAFF; DNA: TGCAGCGTTGAAGGGCTGGGAGCTGAAGCTTTCTTT
D: -; V: TRBV5-6; J: TRBJ1-2; size: -; CDR3: CASSFPRVGVGYTF; DNA: TGTGCCAGCAGCTTCCCGCGGGTAGGTGTGGGCTACACCTTC
D: -; V: TRBV5-1; J: TRBJ2-7; size: -; CDR3: CASSLAGGEREQYF; DNA: TGCGCCAGCAGCTTGGCCGGCGGGGAACGCGAGCAGTACTTC
D: -; V: TRBV29-1; J: TRBJ1-6; size: -; CDR3: CSAVIKEGSPLHF; DNA: TGCAGCGCCGTGATTAAGGAGGGGTCACCCCTCCACTTT
D: -; V: TRBV5-1; J: TRBJ2-7; size: -; CDR3: CASSLRPGEQYF; DNA: TGCGCCAGCAGCCTCCGCCCGGGCGAGCAGTACTTC